The clone carrying this TCR beta chain was observed a handful of times. Its antigen remains unknown. The donors were part of the validation cohort, which consisted of over a hundred subjects and was separate from the first cohort of about 670 subjects. Using immunoSEQ multiplex PCR, the repertoire was profiled, and TCRdb retains in-frame clones only, with some absent. The sample has under 400,000 clones, around 90% seen once. The data originate from a study of cytomegalovirus exposure and HLA in healthy donors. Study-level results: Altogether, some 170 TCR beta chains were recorded as cytomegalovirus-associated. One later analysis, an examination of the 120 validation repertoires, found that first-cohort TCR clusters tended to co-occur in them.

Per germline, CDR1 DFQATT and CDR2 SNEGSKA (reference sequence). The germline V and J ends were trimmed by 6 bases and 4 bases, with 6 bases remaining between them. The CDR3 totals 11 residues. V is TRBV20-1 and J is TRBJ2-2; D not certain. Sequencing was performed on PBMCs. The clonotype originates from a man aged 25 to 40 in good health and CMV-seronegative. The CDR3 DNA reads TGCAGTGCCCTGAGCACCGGGGAGCTGTTTTTT. This encodes CSALSTGELFF.